The clone carrying this T cell receptor beta chain was counted only a few times. Deletions cut 0 bases from V and 0 bases from J, with 12 bases between. CDR3 size: 16 residues. Germline V gene lookup returns CDR1 SGHDT and CDR2 YYEEEE. These data are taken from a study of patients and donors after allogeneic stem cell transplantation. In TCRdb, the RT-PCR reads were re-called with MiXCR into one record per CDR3 protein. Of about 200,000 distinct CDR3 sequences in the sample, approximately 41% were seen once. V gene TRBV5-6 combines with J gene TRBJ1-1, with D unclear. The TCR comes from a human donor who was either an allogeneic HSCT recipient or a stem cell or donor lymphocyte infusion donor (not recorded which). It is not recorded whose cells these are; they may come from a transplant donor. Source material: blood, either unsorted or a sorted T cell fraction (not recorded which). This CDR3 is CASSLDRSNMNTEAFF. For the CDR3, the DNA is TGTGCCAGCAGCTTGGACCGATCAAACATGAACACTGAAGCTTTCTTT. The full variable domain, with the rest looked up from reference TRBV5-6 and TRBJ1-1, is DAGVTQSPTHLIKTRGQQVTLRCSPKSGHDTVSWYQQALGQGPQFIFQYYEEEERQRGNFPDRFSGHQFPNYSSELNVNALLLGDSALYLCASSLDRSNMNTEAFFGQGTRLTVV.